What follows are 14 T cell receptor beta chains derived from one specimen sequenced in a study of blood T cell repertoires in COVID-19 (TCRdb year 2020). The library came from the immunoSEQ multiplex PCR assay. What TCRdb holds here is the immuneACCESS table cut down to in-frame rearrangements. Part of the clones is not present; checked against another copy, under half of the missing clones reflect an unresolved V gene, and the others are unexplained. The sample table lists over 250,000 clones, approximately 92% of them with a count of one. 1% to 1.3% of the sample is taken by the ten largest. The sequencing input was PBMCs or T cells enriched from blood (not recorded which). The receptors here all came from a woman in her twenties or thirties who had recovered from COVID-19.

The chain joins TRBV15 to TRBJ1-4, with 10 positions matching TRBD1. The germline V gene has CDR1 LNHNV and CDR2 YYDKDF (reference sequence). This CDR3 is built from 17 residues. With 0 bases clipped from V and 5 bases from J, the junction kept 6 bases outside the gene matches. The CDR3 DNA is TGTGCCACCAGCAGAGATGTCCCGACAGGGGGCAATGAAAAACTGTTTTTT. Residues: CATSRDVPTGGNEKLFF. The full variable domain, rest sourced from reference TRBV15 and TRBJ1-4, is DAMVIQNPRYQVTQFGKPVTLSCSQTLNHNVMYWYQQKSSQAPKLLFHYYDKDFNNEADTPDNFQSRRPNTSFCFLDIRSPGLGDTAMYLCATSRDVPTGGNEKLFFGSGTQLSVL.

V usage is TRBV28 and J usage is TRBJ2-4, with 8 positions matching TRBD2. Germline V gene data show CDR1 as MDHEN and CDR2 as SYDVKM. The CDR3 contains 15 residues. The V gene end was trimmed by 4 bases and the J gene end by 3 bases; junction bases not matched to a gene: 5. The CDR3 coding sequence is TGTGCCAGCAGTTCGTTTAGCGGGAACAAAAACATTCAGTACTTC. Its translation is CASSSFSGNKNIQYF.

V gene TRBV5-6 combines with J gene TRBJ2-5; TRBD1 matches at 8 bases. CDR1 is SGHDT, CDR2 YYEEEE, per germline. The CDR3 extends over 14 amino acids. Trimming removed 4 bases from V and 4 bases from J; junction bases left unmatched: 6. CDR3 region: CASSNGQGRETQYF. For the CDR3, the DNA is TGTGCCAGCAGCAATGGACAGGGCCGAGAGACCCAGTACTTC.

V is TRBV5-6 and J is TRBJ2-7; no clear D. Trimming removed 4 bases from V and 3 bases from J, with 5 bases in between. CDR3 length equals 11 residues. In germline, CDR1 is SGHDT, CDR2 YYEEEE. The CDR3 sequence is CASSLDYEQYF. The CDR3 DNA is TGTGCCAGCAGCCTAGACTACGAGCAGTACTTC. The whole variable domain, remainder taken from reference TRBV5-6 and TRBJ2-7, is DAGVTQSPTHLIKTRGQQVTLRCSPKSGHDTVSWYQQALGQGPQFIFQYYEEEERQRGNFPDRFSGHQFPNYSSELNVNALLLGDSALYLCASSLDYEQYFGPGTRLTVT.

The chain uses TRBV27 and TRBJ2-1; maybe TRBD2 (5 bases). The CDR3 spans 15 residues. CDR1 MNHEY and CDR2 SMNVEV come from the germline V gene (reference sequence). The V end lost 6 bases, the J end lost 1 base, and 13 bases lay between the germline ends. CDR3 DNA: TGTGCCAGCAGCCCGAGGGAGCCTTCCTACAATGAGCAGTTCTTC. Translated: CASSPREPSYNEQFF.

The genes are TRBV4-1 and TRBJ2-2; a possible D gene is TRBD2 (7 bases). In germline, CDR1 is MGHRA, CDR2 YSYEKL. Trimming took 3 bases from V and 3 from J, leaving 14 bases between them. CDR3 length: 16 amino acids. CDR3 sequence (DNA): TGCGCCAGCAGCCATCGGGGGGCGCTTGACACCGGGGAGCTGTTTTTT. Translation gives CASSHRGALDTGELFF.

The chain recombines TRBV27 with TRBJ1-5; 7 bases are a match to TRBD1. This CDR3 is 16 amino acids long. Germline CDR1 reads MNHEY; CDR2 reads SMNVEV (reference sequence). V lost 0 bases, J lost 4 bases, and 6 bases stayed unmatched. The CDR3 DNA is TGTGCCAGCAGTTTATCTTTTGACAGGGAGAATCAGCCCCAGCATTTT. This codes for CASSLSFDRENQPQHF.

The chain uses TRBV14 and TRBJ2-7, with D possibly matching TRBD2 (6 bases). V lost 3 bases and J lost 3, with 9 bases in between. Per the germline V gene, CDR1 is SGHDN and CDR2 is FVKESK. This CDR3 is built from 13 residues. CDR3 residues: CASSHPDYYEQYF. CDR3 coding DNA: TGTGCCAGCAGCCACCCGGACTACTACGAGCAGTACTTC.

This clone has only a few counts. The chain is built from TRBV20-1 and TRBJ1-1, with TRBD1 as a possible D gene (5 bases). The length of the CDR3 is 11 residues. CDR1 is DFQATT, CDR2 SNEGSKA, per germline (reference sequence). V shed 5 bases and J shed 7 bases, with 11 bases lying between them. The CDR3 bases are TGCAGTGCTCAGGGTGGAGTTGAAGCTTTCTTT. Its translation is CSAQGGVEAFF.

The genes are TRBV7-2 and TRBJ1-6; 9 bases are a match to TRBD1. After removal of 5 bases from V and 9 bases from J, the junction contained 8 bases not matched to a gene. This CDR3 spans 15 amino acids. The germline CDR1 and CDR2 sequences are SGHTA and FQGNSA. The CDR3 sequence is CASSPRTGESSPLHF. The CDR3 region has the DNA TGTGCCAGCAGCCCGCGGACAGGGGAAAGTTCACCCCTCCACTTT. The whole variable domain, remainder taken from reference TRBV7-2 and TRBJ1-6, is GAGVSQSPSNKVTEKGKDVELRCDPISGHTALYWYRQSLGQGLEFLIYFQGNSAPDKSGLPSDRFSAERTGGSVSTLTIQRTQQEDSAVYLCASSPRTGESSPLHFGNGTRLTVT.

The chain links TRBV27 to TRBJ2-7; perhaps TRBD2 as D (6 bases). Trimming took off 2 bases at V and 4 bases at J, with 9 bases between the two ends. There are 13 residues in the CDR3. The germline V gene has CDR1 MNHEY and CDR2 SMNVEV (reference sequence). The CDR3 loop reads CASSLGGVYEQYF. The DNA for the CDR3 is TGTGCCAGCAGTTTAGGAGGGGTGTACGAGCAGTACTTC.

The chain has TRBV18 and TRBJ2-1; D is perhaps TRBD2 (5 bases). The V end lost 0 bases, the J end lost 0 bases, and 9 bases lay between the germline ends. CDR3 length equals 16 residues. Looked up from germline, CDR1 is KGHSH and CDR2 is LQKENI. In DNA, the CDR3 is TGTGCCAGCTCACCACCGGACGGGATCTCCTACAATGAGCAGTTCTTC. It is translated as CASSPPDGISYNEQFF.

The CDR3 spells CASSSLGENYGYTF. CDR3 DNA: TGTGCCAGCAGTTCCTTAGGGGAAAACTATGGCTACACCTTC. The chain employs TRBV27 and TRBJ1-2; weak D call: TRBD1 (5 bases). The CDR3 has 14 residues. Trimming pared 4 bases from V and 2 bases from J, leaving 11 bases between. Germline lookup yields CDR1 MNHEY and CDR2 SMNVEV (reference sequence).

This chain joins TRBV9 and TRBJ2-1; D unresolved. The length of the CDR3 is 14 residues. V was trimmed by 0 bases and J by 3 bases, leaving 7 bases between them. Germline lookup yields CDR1 SGDLS and CDR2 YYNGEE. The CDR3 is CASSVDTSYNEQFF. Here the CDR3 DNA reads TGTGCCAGCAGCGTAGATACCAGCTACAATGAGCAGTTCTTC.